The source of this T cell receptor beta chain is a study of blood T cell repertoires in COVID-19. About the research overall: The samples span acute and convalescent COVID-19 from the United States, Italy and Spain.

How the authors handled the data: Estimates of nucleated cell counts were drawn from the amplification of reference gene primers. Clones were read by immunoSEQ multiplex PCR, and TCRdb kept only the in-frame ones, dropping some. V and J calls and clone size come straight from that table; D and trimming were deduced from the DNA. The sample has about 110,000 clones; around 83% are singletons. V gave up 5 bases and J gave up 2 bases, with 19 bases separating them. The CDR3 consists of 16 residues. Germline CDR1 is SGHTA and CDR2 is FQGNSA. The clonotype was recovered from an elderly woman with active or convalescent COVID-19. Sequencing used peripheral blood. The chain is built from TRBV7-2 and TRBJ2-7; D might be TRBD2 (6 bases). The CDR3 coding sequence is TGTGCCAGCAGCCCGAGCACCCTAGCGAGTACCTACGAGCAGTACTTC. It translates to CASSPSTLASTYEQYF.